This T cell receptor beta chain emerged from a study of cytomegalovirus exposure and HLA in healthy donors (dated 2017 in TCRdb). About the investigation overall: In an earlier analysis of several hundred of the donors, approximately 300 Gb of sequence data and some 120 million unique TCR beta sequences from about 179 million T cells were reported. An early release covering just under 650 HLA-typed donors comprised approximately 290 gigabases of sequencing data and some 79 million unique TCR sequences. The genetic ancestry cluster associated with self-reported Caucasian donors included around 76% of the 300 to 400 genotyped donors. The aim of the study was to test whether cataloging public T cell receptors could identify signatures of past pathogen exposure. Using immunosequencing, the study profiled T cell repertoires from fewer than 700 subjects and related those repertoires to cytomegalovirus serostatus. Along with the 666-subject first cohort, a separate validation cohort of around 110 different subjects was used. To predict cytomegalovirus infection status, the study brought together high-throughput TCR immunosequencing, statistical association of individual TCRs with disease status, and machine learning. In a later analysis, previously published TCR beta repertoires from 600 to 850 donors were re-analyzed and high-resolution HLA genotyping was added so that TCR occurrence patterns could be studied. In the later analysis, no new phenotypic data were used to find candidate immune exposures; instead, reliance was placed on TCR beta sequences and their occurrence across donors. To decide whether each TCR beta V gene segment behaved as functional or pseudogenic, an earlier analysis of approximately 620 of the donors relied on high-throughput TCR beta sequencing. Donor age, sex, ethnicity and CMV serostatus were compiled alongside the repertoire data. In a later genetic analysis, genome-wide SNP genotypes for about 65% of the roughly 700 donors were used, and that subset was treated as a discovery cohort. All discovery cohort repertoires had been generated using a single sequencing platform. HLA typing included class I and class II loci at four-digit resolution. Typing coverage differed by locus: A, B, C, DRB1 and DQB1 were typed in roughly 629-640 donors, DQA1 in around 500, DPA1 in some 570, and DPB1 in around 440. Roughly 5 DR-DQ haplotypes were treated as single units for association and clustering because of strong linkage in the cohort. On average, 235,054 unique TCR beta nucleotide sequences were sequenced per donor among 350 to 400 genotyped donors of the cohort, with approximately 18% of those sequences being non-productive.

The receptor library was made with the immunoSEQ multiplex PCR assay. For the multiplex PCR, a mixture combining 60 forward primers for TCR Vbeta segments and 13 reverse primers for TCR Jbeta segments was used. The CDR3 region of rearranged TCR beta genes was amplified from genomic DNA with a multiplex PCR assay. Amplified TCR beta libraries were sequenced as 87-base-pair reads on the Illumina HiSeq System. As for how the authors treated the data: A later analysis tallied around 80 million unique TCR beta chains across the 666 repertoires, and about 10 million of those chains were shared by two or more donors. Raw reads were error-corrected and collapsed into unique sequences with a nearest-neighbor algorithm that merged closely related sequences to remove PCR and sequencing errors. V, D and J gene segments were assigned by aligning CDR3 sequences to IMGT reference sequences. Each retained sequence needed at least a six-nucleotide match to both a V gene segment and a J gene segment. A rearrangement counted as productive if the CDR3 had no stop codons and remained in frame with V and J, and every other rearrangement counted as non-productive. Following IMGT convention, CDR3 was defined as the stretch from the second conserved V-encoded cysteine to the conserved J-encoded phenylalanine. Sequences without an unambiguous match to a single V gene segment were excluded from the earlier analysis of about 600 of the donors. In an earlier analysis of 587 of the donors, V segments were called functional above 56.7% productive rearrangements and were called segregating when the between-donor standard deviation exceeded 5%. To diagnose cytomegalovirus status from the catalog of TCR beta chain sequences, a statistical classification framework was built. V and J gene assignment, in a later analysis, came from comparing TCR nucleotide sequences with IMGT/GENE-DB human TR gene sequences. The TCRdist pipeline was used in a later analysis to assign CDR3 sequences and most-parsimonious VDJ recombination scenarios. In a later analysis, every TCR beta chain was defined by the combination of its CDR3 amino acid sequence and its V-gene family, and reads without a unique V-gene family were dropped. In a later analysis, fewer than 650 highly shared, low-generation-probability nucleotide sequences were removed to address suspected cross-contamination and a sequencing artifact. For each public chain, a later analysis derived a clonal expansion index from normalized ranks of inferred template counts within each repertoire. A later analysis computed generation probabilities with a VDJ recombination model fitted to out-of-frame rearrangements, and checked the results against IGoR. In a later analysis, hypergeometric tests were used to score TCR-TCR, TCR-HLA and TCR-CMV co-occurrence, with a repertoire-size bias correction applied to TCR pairs. In a later analysis, false discovery rates were estimated by permuting HLA or CMV assignments 20 times. A later analysis grouped co-occurring TCRs with DBSCAN, adding TCRdist sequence similarity when clustering within HLA-allele-positive subsets. Repertoires with fewer than 30,000 or more than 120,000 public chains were left out of co-occurrence clustering, as were four to six repertoires with anomalous nucleotide sharing. TCRdb re-hosts the immuneACCESS table, in-frame sequences only. Its copies lack some clones; in the studies checked, an unresolved V gene accounts for under half of them, and the cause for the rest is not known. For V, J and clone size, that table is used; D and trimming come from the DNA. This sample holds approximately 85,000 clones; 72% were observed only once. Jointly, the top ten make up over 8.5% of the sample.

The cohort was made up of under 800 healthy bone marrow donors. At the time of sampling, all cohort members were nominally healthy, though unrecorded immune exposures were likely present. The donor was CMV seropositive and was included in the group of 290 or so seropositive cohort members. Every donor gave a peripheral blood sample, and the peripheral blood mononuclear cells from that sample were used for TCR beta sequencing. The Qiagen DNeasy Blood Extraction Kit was used to extract genomic DNA from the blood cell samples. With respect to this clone: Its binding antigen is unknown. It has no much larger one-base neighbor in the sample; base qualities were not kept.

Paper-wide results and their limitations: Strong co-occurrence of HLA alleles, especially DR and DQ, made assigning TCR associations to individual alleles difficult. The 87-base-pair reads could not distinguish some IMGT-functional V segments, including TRBV6-2 and TRBV6-3, so those segments were excluded. The classifier was reported to diagnose cytomegalovirus status with high specificity and sensitivity in both the original cohort and the validation cohort. Because counts were too low, seventeen rarely observed V segments, including chromosome 9 orphons, were excluded from the earlier analysis of 587 of the donors. Three of the identified cytomegalovirus-associated TCR beta chains were confirmed in vitro to be specific for cytomegalovirus antigens. Across donors, most TCR sequences were observed very rarely, whereas some public TCRs were present in many individuals. Linkage disequilibrium might explain the correlated functional status among segregating V segments, but an unknown experimental factor could not be excluded. An earlier analysis of approximately 540 of the donors showed that most TCR beta V segments appeared in productive rearrangements either about 87% or about 30% of the time, which broadly matched IMGT annotations. A later analysis found that most CMV-associated TCR beta chains appeared HLA-restricted, with HLA associations seemingly driven largely by CMV exposure. A total of 164 TCR beta chains were listed by the study as associated with cytomegalovirus. Compared with equally common non-associated chains, HLA-associated TCR beta chains in a later analysis were more clonally expanded and had lower generation probabilities. According to a later analysis, TCR association rates differed among HLA loci, with DRB1 alleles showing the most associated TCRs and HLA-C alleles showing the fewest. Because HLA typing was missing for some donors at each locus, association tests included only the typed subset. A later genetic analysis associated a missense DCLRE1C variant with V-gene and J-gene trimming of TCR beta chains, and an independent cohort replicated the association. In a later analysis, around 17,000 TCR beta sequences were associated with specific HLA alleles at a false discovery rate of 0.05. A further reported finding was that TCR beta sequences accurately predicted the HLA-A and HLA-B alleles for most subjects in the first cohort. The cohort was sequenced for TCR beta chains only, and without alpha or paired-chain data the features that could be detected were limited. According to a later genetic analysis, donors in an Asian-associated ancestry cluster had fewer N-insertions in productive TCRs than the roughly 660-donor mean. A group of highly shared sequence variants was considered likely to be a technical artifact of the sequencing pipeline. CMV serostatus was the only immune exposure information available for the cohort. According to a later analysis, parvovirus B19, influenza, CMV and Epstein-Barr virus appeared linked to several top co-occurrence clusters. Sequencing depth was assumed to be roughly uniform across donors in the presence/absence analyses, though that assumption may not hold. According to the authors, the approach could potentially be generalized to other disease states and immunological phenotypes.

In the germline V gene, CDR1 corresponds to LGHNA and CDR2 to YNFKEQ. V is cut back by 0 bases and J by 6 bases, with 10 bases in the junction unmatched. Measured from the cysteine to the phenylalanine, the CDR3 is 17 residues long. The kept DNA is CDR3 alone, 51 bases in frame from the first base. Material for sequencing was PBMCs. This sequence uses TRBV4-2 and TRBJ2-4, and TRBD2 matches 8 of the central bases. The sequence derives from a woman in her thirties or forties in good health and CMV-seropositive. The CDR3 corresponds to CASSQDPESGGGNIQYF. The base sequence is TGTGCCAGCAGCCAAGACCCCGAGAGCGGGGGCGGAAACATTCAGTACTTC.